This T cell receptor beta chain was documented in a study of beta chain features in type 1 diabetes. A note on this clone: The antigen is not known.

What was sequenced were expressed TCRB transcripts, since all of the isolated RNA had been reverse transcribed. Sequenced by immunoSEQ multiplex PCR; TCRdb stores in-frame clones only, minus some. The table includes roughly 700,000 clones, 13% detected once. Germline CDR1 SGHRS, CDR2 YFSETQ. Losses at the gene ends were 4 bases for V and 4 bases for J; bases not matched to a gene: 10. The CDR3 totals 16 residues. Findings and limits, study-wide: Among patients with Type 1 diabetes, TCRB CDR3s were moderately but significantly shorter in every one of the four CD4+ subsets.

V gene TRBV5-1 combines with J gene TRBJ2-3; 9 bases are a match to TRBD1. Sequenced: naive CD4+ T cells from blood. This TCR was recovered from a man between 18 and 29 years old with type 1 diabetes. In DNA form, the CDR3 reads TGCGCCAGCAGCCACCCCGGGACAGGGAGCCCAGATACGCAGTATTTT. The encoded protein is CASSHPGTGSPDTQYF.